Below are 3 T cell receptor beta chains sequenced from a single sample in a study of shared clonotypes between healthy human individuals. The naive CD8 subset, CD45RO-negative cells positively selected for CCR7, excluded terminally differentiated effector memory CD45RA+ cells. TCRdb keeps only in-frame clones here, not all; method: immunoSEQ multiplex PCR. The table has about 1,900,000 clones, about 94% seen once; the top ten hold 1.2%. Sequences were obtained from naive CD8+ T cells sorted from blood. The receptors were sampled from a man aged 18 to 35 in good health.

The CDR3 here is CASSPGSKTGVYEQYF. As DNA, the CDR3 is TGTGCCAGCAGCCCGGGCAGTAAGACAGGGGTCTACGAGCAGTACTTC. This rearrangement joins TRBV11-3 to TRBJ2-7; 8 bases map to TRBD1. Trimming at V came to 5 bases and at J to 3 bases, leaving 12 bases not matched to a gene. This CDR3 has 16 amino acids. Germline assignment: CDR1 SGHNT and CDR2 YENEEA.

This rearrangement joins TRBV29-1 to TRBJ1-4; D gene uncertain. V was cut by 7 bases and J by 2 bases, with 14 bases left in between. In germline, CDR1 is SQVTM, CDR2 ANQGSEA. This CDR3 comprises 14 residues. CDR3 sequence reads: CSAHAGSTNEKLFF. The CDR3 nucleotides read TGCAGCGCCCACGCCGGTTCGACTAATGAAAAACTGTTTTTT.

The chain uses TRBV4-1 and TRBJ1-6; TRBD1 matches 9 bases. Germline lookup yields CDR1 MGHRA and CDR2 YSYEKL. The CDR3 totals 16 residues. With 1 base clipped from V and 8 bases from J, the junction kept 6 bases outside the gene matches. The CDR3 loop reads CASSQVSWTGDSPLHF. For the CDR3, the DNA is TGCGCCAGCAGCCAAGTCAGCTGGACAGGGGATTCACCCCTCCACTTT.